The next 20 T cell receptor beta chains were all read from a single sample in a study of cytomegalovirus exposure and HLA in healthy donors. The primer mix had 60 Vbeta and 13 Jbeta primers. The table came from immunoSEQ multiplex PCR; TCRdb's copy has only in-frame clones and leaves some out. The sample carries around 76,000 clones, 73% recorded once. What was sequenced was PBMCs. These receptor sequences come from a woman in her thirties or forties in good health and CMV-seropositive.

V is TRBV28 and J is TRBJ2-1; the D gene is possibly TRBD2 (6 bases). The CDR3 has 15 amino acids. Germline V gene sequence: CDR1 MDHEN, CDR2 SYDVKM. V was cut by 4 bases and J by 9 bases, with 19 bases left in between. This CDR3 is CASSSPHGEVPEQFF. As DNA, the CDR3 is TGTGCCAGCAGTTCCCCCCACGGGGAGGTGCCTGAGCAGTTCTTC.

This chain uses TRBV6-5 with TRBJ2-3; D ambiguous. Looked up from germline, CDR1 is MNHEY and CDR2 is SVGAGI. This CDR3 has 14 amino acids. V shed 5 bases and J shed 2 bases, with 11 bases lying between them. Written as DNA, the CDR3 is TGTGCCAGCAGTCAGAGGCTATCCACAGATACGCAGTATTTT. This codes for CASSQRLSTDTQYF.

The chain couples TRBV4-2 to TRBJ2-7, with 7 bases fitting TRBD1. V gave up 4 bases and J gave up 2 bases; unmatched junction bases: 5. The CDR3 extends over 14 amino acids. Germline CDR1 LGHNA, CDR2 YNFKEQ. As DNA, the CDR3 is TGTGCCAGCAGCCCCGAGACAGGGCCCTACGAGCAGTACTTC. Its protein is CASSPETGPYEQYF.

V gene TRBV7-8 combines with J gene TRBJ1-2; D call uncertain. Per germline, CDR1 SGHVS and CDR2 FQNEAQ. The CDR3 extends over 15 amino acids. V was trimmed by 0 bases and J by 2 bases, leaving 10 bases between them. The CDR3 is CASSLARSGNYGYTF. CDR3 in DNA: TGTGCCAGCAGCTTAGCGAGGTCCGGGAACTATGGCTACACCTTC.

Concerning this clone: Other DNA sequences in this specimen translate into the identical CDR3. The gene calls are TRBV6-1 and TRBJ2-2; 7 bases match TRBD2. Germline trimming cut 2 bases from V and 0 bases from J; bases unmatched to any gene: 3. CDR3 length: 16 residues. Germline V gene sequence: CDR1 MNHNS, CDR2 SASEGT. The CDR3 loop is CASSERGGANTGELFF. Written as DNA, the CDR3 is TGTGCCAGCAGTGAACGTGGGGGGGCGAACACCGGGGAGCTGTTTTTT.

V and J are TRBV2 and TRBJ2-5; a possible D gene is TRBD2 (6 bases). V was pared by 5 bases and J by 5 bases, with 21 bases between. CDR1 SNHLY and CDR2 FYNNEI come from the germline V gene. The CDR3 runs 16 residues. CDR3 nucleotide sequence: TGTGCCAGCAGTCCCCCTGGGGCTAGCGCGGGGGAGACCCAGTACTTC. It specifies CASSPPGASAGETQYF.

The rearrangement uses TRBV2 and TRBJ1-6, with a weak D call TRBD1 (5 bases). V was shortened by 1 base and J by 9 bases, with 7 bases between the two germline ends. The CDR3 consists of 13 residues. The germline V gene encodes CDR1 SNHLY and CDR2 FYNNEI. The chain's CDR3 is CASSEEGVSPLHF. The DNA of the CDR3 is TGTGCCAGCAGTGAAGAAGGGGTTTCACCCCTCCACTTT.

The chain couples TRBV28 to TRBJ2-5, with TRBD2 identical over 10 bases. Germline CDR1 is MDHEN and CDR2 is SYDVKM. V shed 7 bases and J 0 bases; nucleotides not matched to a gene: 14. This CDR3 comprises 18 residues. CDR3 sequence: CASTQLSGTSVYQETQYF. CDR3 sequence (DNA): TGTGCCAGCACCCAACTCTCCGGGACTAGCGTGTACCAAGAGACCCAGTACTTC. The full variable domain, in which reference TRBV28 and TRBJ2-5 provide the parts outside the CDR3, is DVKVTQSSRYLVKRTGEKVFLECVQDMDHENMFWYRQDPGLGLRLIYFSYDVKMKEKGDIPEGYSVSREKKERFSLILESASTNQTSMYLCASTQLSGTSVYQETQYFGPGTRLLVL.

The chain couples TRBV10-1 to TRBJ2-1, with D maybe TRBD1 (5 bases). The length of the CDR3 is 15 residues. The ends were cut back, 0 bases at V and 5 bases at J, with 11 bases in the middle. Germline lookup yields CDR1 WNHNN and CDR2 SYGVQD (reference sequence). This chain's CDR3 is CASSESGRAHNEQFF. The DNA of the CDR3 is TGCGCCAGCAGTGAGTCCGGCAGGGCCCACAATGAGCAGTTCTTC.

The V gene is TRBV5-6, the J gene TRBJ1-4; D is perhaps TRBD1 (6 bases). Trimming cost V 2 bases and J 1 base, with 18 bases left between them. The CDR3 extends over 18 amino acids. Germline loops: CDR1 SGHDT, CDR2 YYEEEE. The DNA for the CDR3 is TGTGCCAGCAGCTTAGCAGGGGACGCGGGGGGAACTAATGAAAAACTGTTTTTT. Amino acids: CASSLAGDAGGTNEKLFF.

This clone was counted a single time. The chain couples TRBV5-4 to TRBJ1-5, with 7 bases lining up with TRBD1. Trimming removed 4 bases from V and 4 bases from J; junction bases left unmatched: 8. The CDR3 runs to 15 residues. CDR1 is SGHNT and CDR2 is YYREEE in the germline V gene (reference sequence). For the CDR3, the DNA is TGTGCCAGCAGCCCCCAGCCGGACAGGAATCAGCCCCAGCATTTT. Translated, it gives CASSPQPDRNQPQHF.

The gene calls are TRBV6-1 and TRBJ1-4; perhaps TRBD1 as D (5 bases). The CDR3 has 14 amino acids. The V gene lost 7 bases and the J gene lost 8 bases, with 17 bases spanning the gap. CDR1 and CDR2 (germline): MNHNS, SASEGT. CDR3 sequence reads: CASTRTRTSEKLFF. CDR3 coding DNA: TGTGCCAGCACCCGGACAAGAACATCCGAAAAACTGTTTTTT.

The V call is TRBV30, the J call TRBJ2-1; TRBD2 might be the D (5 bases). The germline V gene encodes CDR1 GTSNPN and CDR2 SVGIG (reference sequence). Trimming left V 5 bases short and J 0 bases short, with 14 bases between. The CDR3 runs 15 residues. DNA for the CDR3: TGTGCCTGGGTTGGACTTCTAACCTCCTACAATGAGCAGTTCTTC. Protein product: CAWVGLLTSYNEQFF.

This chain joins TRBV19 and TRBJ1-5; D remains ambiguous. V lost 1 base to trimming and J lost 5 bases, with 15 bases between them. CDR1 is LNHDA and CDR2 is SQIVND in the germline V gene (reference sequence). The CDR3 contains 16 residues. CDR3 amino acids: CASSIGGPAWHQPQHF. DNA of the CDR3: TGTGCCAGTAGTATAGGAGGCCCGGCTTGGCATCAGCCCCAGCATTTT.

A single count supports this clone. This rearrangement joins TRBV14 to TRBJ2-1; TRBD2 agrees at 7 bases. V was pared by 7 bases and J by 2 bases, with 8 bases of the junction left unmatched. The CDR3 consists of 15 residues. Germline loops: CDR1 SGHDN, CDR2 FVKESK. The CDR3 sequence is CASTPRGTTYNEQFF. The CDR3, as DNA: TGTGCCAGCACCCCAAGAGGGACTACCTACAATGAGCAGTTCTTC.

The chain joins TRBV19 to TRBJ2-5; 9 nucleotides align to TRBD1. Germline-derived CDR1 and CDR2 are LNHDA and SQIVND (reference sequence). With 4 bases clipped from V and 1 base from J, the junction kept 10 bases outside the gene matches. The CDR3 is made up of 17 amino acids. The CDR3 region is CASSTSRMGQGQETQYF. CDR3 coding DNA: TGTGCCAGTAGTACAAGCCGGATGGGACAGGGCCAAGAGACCCAGTACTTC.

The chain is built from TRBV6-5 and TRBJ1-2; 7 nucleotides line up with TRBD1. The junction had 9 bases not matched to a gene; V was cut back by 10 bases and J by 4 bases. In germline, CDR1 is MNHEY, CDR2 SVGAGI. The length of the CDR3 is 13 residues. Here the CDR3 DNA reads TGTGCCACCAGGGGGGCGGCTTCCTATGGCTACACCTTC. It codes for CATRGAASYGYTF.

The sample holds one count of this clone. The chain couples TRBV4-3 to TRBJ1-5; D is ambiguous. Germline CDR1 and CDR2: LGHNA and YSLEER. The CDR3 length is 14 residues. Deletions cut 2 bases from V and 4 bases from J, with 9 bases between. This CDR3 reads CASSQSPQNQPQHF. The CDR3 bases are TGCGCCAGCAGCCAAAGCCCCCAAAATCAGCCCCAGCATTTT.

The rearrangement links TRBV7-2 to TRBJ1-5, with D hard to call. Germline V gene data show CDR1 as SGHTA and CDR2 as FQGNSA. The germline V and J ends were trimmed by 5 bases and 4 bases, with 9 bases remaining between them. This CDR3 is built from 13 residues. In nucleotides, the CDR3 is TGTGCCAGCAGCCCCTCCACAAATCAGCCCCAGCATTTT. Its translation is CASSPSTNQPQHF.

The rearrangement joins TRBV29-1 to TRBJ1-2; TRBD1 aligns across 8 bases. The ends lost 4 bases at V and 1 base at J; junction bases unmatched: 5. The CDR3 covers 14 residues. CDR1 SQVTM and CDR2 ANQGSEA come from the germline V gene. The CDR3 sequence is CSVATGGGNYGYTF. The CDR3 coding sequence is TGCAGCGTTGCTACAGGGGGGGGTAACTATGGCTACACCTTC. The whole variable domain, remainder taken from reference TRBV29-1 and TRBJ1-2, is SAVISQKPSRDICQRGTSLTIQCQVDSQVTMMFWYRQQPGQSLTLIATANQGSEATYESGFVIDKFPISRPNLTFSTLTVSNMSPEDSSIYLCSVATGGGNYGYTFGSGTRLTVV.